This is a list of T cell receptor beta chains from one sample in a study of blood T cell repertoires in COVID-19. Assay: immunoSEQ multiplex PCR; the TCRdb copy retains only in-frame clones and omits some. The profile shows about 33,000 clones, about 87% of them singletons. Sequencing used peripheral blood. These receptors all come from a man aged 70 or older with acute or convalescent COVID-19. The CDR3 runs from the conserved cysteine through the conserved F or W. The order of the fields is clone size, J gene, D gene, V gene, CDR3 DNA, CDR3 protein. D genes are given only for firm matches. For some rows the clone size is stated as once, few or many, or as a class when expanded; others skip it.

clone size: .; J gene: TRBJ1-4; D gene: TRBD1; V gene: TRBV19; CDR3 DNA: TGTGCCAGCAGGGACAGCGATAATGAAAAACTGTTTTTT; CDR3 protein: CASRDSDNEKLFF
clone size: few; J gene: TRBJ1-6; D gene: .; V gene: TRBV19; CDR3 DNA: TGTGCCAGTAGTATATACACCCAGAATTCACCCCTCCACTTT; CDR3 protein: CASSIYTQNSPLHF
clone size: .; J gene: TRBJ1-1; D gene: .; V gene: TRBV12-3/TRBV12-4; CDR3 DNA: TGTGCCAGCAGTAAGGGGGGGATAACTGAAGCTTTCTTT; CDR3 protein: CASSKGGITEAFF
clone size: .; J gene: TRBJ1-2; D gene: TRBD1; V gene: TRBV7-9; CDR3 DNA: TGTGCCAGCAGCTTAGCCGGGACAGGGGGCAATGGCTACACCTTC; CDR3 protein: CASSLAGTGGNGYTF
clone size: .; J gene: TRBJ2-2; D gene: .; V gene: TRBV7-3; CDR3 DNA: TGTGCCAGCAGGACAGGACAATACACCGGGGAGCTGTTTTTT; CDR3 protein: CASRTGQYTGELFF
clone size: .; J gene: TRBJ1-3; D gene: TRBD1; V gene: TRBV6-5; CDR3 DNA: TGTGCCAGCAGGACTGGACAGGGGGGAGACACCATATATTTT; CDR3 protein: CASRTGQGGDTIYF
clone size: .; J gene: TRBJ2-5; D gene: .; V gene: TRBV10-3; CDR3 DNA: TGTGCCATCAGAGCCCTACCCGGGGAGACCCAGTACTTC; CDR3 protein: CAIRALPGETQYF
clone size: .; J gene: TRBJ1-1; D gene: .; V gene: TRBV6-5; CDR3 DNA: TGTGCCAGCATAGGGTCGACAGTGAACACTGAAGCTTTCTTT; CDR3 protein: CASIGSTVNTEAFF
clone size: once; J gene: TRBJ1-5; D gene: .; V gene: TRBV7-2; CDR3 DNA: TGTGCCAGCAGCTTAAATCAGGGCCAGGAGCCCCAGCATTTT; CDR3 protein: CASSLNQGQEPQHF
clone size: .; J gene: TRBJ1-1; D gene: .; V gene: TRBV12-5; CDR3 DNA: TGTGCTAGTGGTTTACTTGGAGTGAACACTGAAGCTTTCTTT; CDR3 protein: CASGLLGVNTEAFF
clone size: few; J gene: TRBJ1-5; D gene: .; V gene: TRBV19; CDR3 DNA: TGTGCCAGTAGTATAGACGGGAACAGGGCATTTGGTCAGCCCCAGCATTTT; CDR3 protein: CASSIDGNRAFGQPQHF
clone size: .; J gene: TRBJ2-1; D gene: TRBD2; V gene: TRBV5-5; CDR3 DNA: TGTGCCAGCAGCTTGACGACTAGCGGTGACAATGAGCAGTTCTTC; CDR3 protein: CASSLTTSGDNEQFF
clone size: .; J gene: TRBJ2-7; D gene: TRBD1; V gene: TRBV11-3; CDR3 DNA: TGTGCCAGCAGCGGACAGGGGAGTTCCTACGAGCAGTACTTC; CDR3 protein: CASSGQGSSYEQYF
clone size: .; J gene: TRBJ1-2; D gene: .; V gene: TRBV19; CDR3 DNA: TGTGCCAGTAAAGAAGGCGCGACTGTTGGCTACACCTTC; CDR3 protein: CASKEGATVGYTF
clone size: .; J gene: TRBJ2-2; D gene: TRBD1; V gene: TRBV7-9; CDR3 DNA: TGTGCCAGTTCAGGGGGCTACACCGGGGAGCTGTTTTTT; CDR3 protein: CASSGGYTGELFF
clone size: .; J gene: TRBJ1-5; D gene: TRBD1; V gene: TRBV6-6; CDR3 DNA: TGTGCCAGCAGTTACCAAGGACAGGGATTCCAGCCCCAGCATTTT; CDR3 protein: CASSYQGQGFQPQHF
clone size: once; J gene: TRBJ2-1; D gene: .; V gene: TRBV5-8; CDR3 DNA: TGTGCCAGCAGCTTGCGGTCTCGGGGAAATGAGCAGTTCTTC; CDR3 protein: CASSLRSRGNEQFF
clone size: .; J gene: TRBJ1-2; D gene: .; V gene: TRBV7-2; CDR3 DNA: TGTGCCAGCAGCTTAGGCCCCACAGCTCGGGGCTACACCTTC; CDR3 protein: CASSLGPTARGYTF
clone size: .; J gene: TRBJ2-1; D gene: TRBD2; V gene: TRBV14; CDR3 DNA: TGTGCCAGCAGCCCGGGACTAGCGGGAGTCGGTGAGCAGTTCTTC; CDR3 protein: CASSPGLAGVGEQFF
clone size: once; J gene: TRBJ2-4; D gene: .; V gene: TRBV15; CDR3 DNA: TGTGCCACCAGCAGAGGCGGAGGGGACAAAAACATTCAGTACTTC; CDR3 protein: CATSRGGGDKNIQYF
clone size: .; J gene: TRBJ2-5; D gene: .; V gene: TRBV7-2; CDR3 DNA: TGTGCCAGCAGCTTAGAGGCCGGCCCAGGGACCCAGTACTTC; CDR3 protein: CASSLEAGPGTQYF
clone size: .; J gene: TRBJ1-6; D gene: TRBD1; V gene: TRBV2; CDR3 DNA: TGTGCCAGCAGAAGACAGGGAAGCTCCTATAATTCACCCCTCCACTTT; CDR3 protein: CASRRQGSSYNSPLHF
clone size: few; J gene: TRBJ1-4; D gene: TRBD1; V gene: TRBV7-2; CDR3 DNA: TGTGCCAGCAGCACTAAAGACAGGGGCATTGAAAAACTGTTTTTT; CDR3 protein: CASSTKDRGIEKLFF
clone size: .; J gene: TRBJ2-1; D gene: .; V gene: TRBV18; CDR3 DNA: TGTGCCAGCTCACGTGAAGGGGTCCCCTACAATGAGCAGTTCTTC; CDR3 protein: CASSREGVPYNEQFF
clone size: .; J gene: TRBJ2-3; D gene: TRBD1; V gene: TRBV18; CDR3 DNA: TGTGCCAGCTCTGCCGGGACAGGGGAATCAGATACGCAGTATTTT; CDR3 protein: CASSAGTGESDTQYF
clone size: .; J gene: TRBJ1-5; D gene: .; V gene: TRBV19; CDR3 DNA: TGTGCCAGTAGTATCCCGGGTCAAAGCAATCAGCCCCAGCATTTT; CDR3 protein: CASSIPGQSNQPQHF
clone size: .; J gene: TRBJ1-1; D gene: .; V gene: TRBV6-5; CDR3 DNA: TGTGCCAGCAGTTGGGAGGGAACGAACACTGAAGCTTTCTTT; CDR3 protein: CASSWEGTNTEAFF
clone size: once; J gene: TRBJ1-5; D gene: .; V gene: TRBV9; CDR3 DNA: TGTGCCAGCAGCCTAGGGTGGAGTGGCAATCAGCCCCAGCATTTT; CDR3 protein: CASSLGWSGNQPQHF
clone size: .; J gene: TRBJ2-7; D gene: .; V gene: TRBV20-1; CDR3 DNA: TGCAGTGTAGGACAAAACTACGAGCAGTACTTC; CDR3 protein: CSVGQNYEQYF
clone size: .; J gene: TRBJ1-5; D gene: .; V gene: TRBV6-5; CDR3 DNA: TGTGCCAGCAGTCCCGGACATCTCGGGGGGCCCCAGCATTTT; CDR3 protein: CASSPGHLGGPQHF
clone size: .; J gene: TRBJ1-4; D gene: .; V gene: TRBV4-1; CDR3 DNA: TGCGCCAGCAGCCAAGATCCACGACCCCAACTAATTGAAAAACTGTTTTTT; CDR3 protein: CASSQDPRPQLIEKLFF
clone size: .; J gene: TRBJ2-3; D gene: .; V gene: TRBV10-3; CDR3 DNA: TGTGCCATCAAGGGGAACGCCCCGGTAACAGATACGCAGTATTTT; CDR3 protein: CAIKGNAPVTDTQYF
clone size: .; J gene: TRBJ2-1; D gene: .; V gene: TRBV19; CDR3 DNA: TGTGCCAGTAGTATGGTCAGGGGACAATCCAATGAGCAGTTCTTC; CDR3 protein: CASSMVRGQSNEQFF
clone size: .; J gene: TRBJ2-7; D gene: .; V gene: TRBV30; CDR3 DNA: TGTGCCGGGCACAGGGTTGGGAGAGCCGGCGAGCAGTACTTC; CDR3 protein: CAGHRVGRAGEQYF
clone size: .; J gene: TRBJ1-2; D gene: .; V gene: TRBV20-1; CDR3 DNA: TGCAGTGCTGGGTGGGGGCTAGGCTACACCTTC; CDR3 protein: CSAGWGLGYTF
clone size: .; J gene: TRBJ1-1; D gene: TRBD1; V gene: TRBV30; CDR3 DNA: TGTGCCTGGAGTCCCTCCGGGACAGGGGTGGTGGGGACTGAAGCTTTCTTT; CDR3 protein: CAWSPSGTGVVGTEAFF
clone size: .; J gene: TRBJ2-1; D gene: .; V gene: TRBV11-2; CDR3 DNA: TGTGCCAGCAGCTTCCGAGGACAGATTGAGAATGAGCAGTTCTTC; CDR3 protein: CASSFRGQIENEQFF
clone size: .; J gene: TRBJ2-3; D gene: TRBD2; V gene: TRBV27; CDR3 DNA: TGTGCCAGCAGTCATTCTAGCGGGTATTCAGATACGCAGTATTTT; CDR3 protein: CASSHSSGYSDTQYF
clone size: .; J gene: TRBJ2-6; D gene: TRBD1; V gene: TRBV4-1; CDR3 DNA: TGCGCCAGCAGCCAAGAGCCAGGGGGCGCTGGGGCCAACGTCCTGACTTTC; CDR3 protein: CASSQEPGGAGANVLTF
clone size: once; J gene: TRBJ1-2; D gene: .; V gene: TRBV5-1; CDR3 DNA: TGCGCCAGCAGCTTGGCCTACCTCAGCGCTGGGGGCTACACCTTC; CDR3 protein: CASSLAYLSAGGYTF
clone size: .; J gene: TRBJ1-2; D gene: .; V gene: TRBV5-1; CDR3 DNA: TGCGCCAGCAGCCCGGAATTACGAGGATTCGGCTATGGCTACACCTTC; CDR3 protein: CASSPELRGFGYGYTF
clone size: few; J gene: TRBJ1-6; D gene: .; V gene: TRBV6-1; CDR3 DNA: TGTGCCAGCAGTGAATTCCAATCACCCCTCCACTTT; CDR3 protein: CASSEFQSPLHF
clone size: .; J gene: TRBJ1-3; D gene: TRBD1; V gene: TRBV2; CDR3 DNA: TGTGCCAGCAAGACAGGGACCGGAAACACCATATATTTT; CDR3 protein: CASKTGTGNTIYF
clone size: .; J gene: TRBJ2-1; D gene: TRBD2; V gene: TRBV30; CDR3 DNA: TGTGCCTGGAGTAAACTAGCGGGGACCTACAATGAGCAGTTCTTC; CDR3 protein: CAWSKLAGTYNEQFF
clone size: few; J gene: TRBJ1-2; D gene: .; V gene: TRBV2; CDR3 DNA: TGTGCCAGCAGTGTCTCCGGGTTGGGCTATGGCTACACCTTC; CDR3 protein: CASSVSGLGYGYTF
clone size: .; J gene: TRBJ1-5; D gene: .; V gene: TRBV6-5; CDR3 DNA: TGTGCCAGCAACCGTGACACCCGCCAGCCCCAGCATTTT; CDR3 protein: CASNRDTRQPQHF
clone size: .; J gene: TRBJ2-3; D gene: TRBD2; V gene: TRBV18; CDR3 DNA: TGTGCCAGCTCACCACCTTTCGCGGGGGGAGGCACAGATACGCAGTATTTT; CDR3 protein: CASSPPFAGGGTDTQYF
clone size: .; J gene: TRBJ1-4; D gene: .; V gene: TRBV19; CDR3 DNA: TGTGCCAGTAGTAAAACTAACCAGGGTGCAAGGAAAGAAAAACTGTTTTTT; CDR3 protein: CASSKTNQGARKEKLFF
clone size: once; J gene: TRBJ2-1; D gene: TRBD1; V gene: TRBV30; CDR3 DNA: TGTGCCTGGAGTGTACGAGGACAGGGGAAGTTCTTC; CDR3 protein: CAWSVRGQGKFF
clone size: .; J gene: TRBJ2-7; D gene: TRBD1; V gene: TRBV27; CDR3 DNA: TGTGCCAGCTGGGGGACAGGGACCCTCGAGCAGTACTTC; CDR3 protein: CASWGTGTLEQYF
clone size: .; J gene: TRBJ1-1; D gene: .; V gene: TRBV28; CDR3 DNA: TGTGCCAGCAGTTCGGGAGGGGGGACCACTGAAGCTTTCTTT; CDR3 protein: CASSSGGGTTEAFF
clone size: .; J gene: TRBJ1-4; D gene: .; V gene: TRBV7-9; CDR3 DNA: TGTGCCAGCAAGACGTCGGACAACGGGGGAGAAAAACTGTTTTTT; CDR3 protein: CASKTSDNGGEKLFF
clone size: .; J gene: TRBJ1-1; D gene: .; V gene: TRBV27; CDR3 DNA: TGTGCCAGCATGGGTGTAGCGGCGAGGACTGAAGCTTTCTTT; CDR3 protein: CASMGVAARTEAFF
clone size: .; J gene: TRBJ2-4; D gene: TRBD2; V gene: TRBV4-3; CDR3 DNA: TGCGCCAGCAGCCAAGGACTAGCAAACATTCAGTACTTC; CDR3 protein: CASSQGLANIQYF
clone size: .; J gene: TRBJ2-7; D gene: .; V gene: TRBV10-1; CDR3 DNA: TGCGCCAGCAGCGGCGCGGGGGCCACCTACGAGCAGTACTTC; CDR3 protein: CASSGAGATYEQYF
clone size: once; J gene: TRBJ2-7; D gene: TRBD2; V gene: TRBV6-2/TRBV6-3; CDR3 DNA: TGTGCCAGCAGTTACAGCGTTAGCGGGATCTCCTACGAGCAGTACTTC; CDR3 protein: CASSYSVSGISYEQYF
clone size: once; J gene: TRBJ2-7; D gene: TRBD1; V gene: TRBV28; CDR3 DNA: TGTGCCAGCACCTCAGGGGGTGTTGGGGTTTCCTACGAGCAGTACTTC; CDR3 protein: CASTSGGVGVSYEQYF